This T cell receptor (beta chain) stems from a study of blood T cells in healthy people across ages. Together with a sample-barcoded 5' primer, a J-beta primer mix was included in a second PCR lasting about 7 to 11 cycles. TCRdb itself ran the 5' RACE reads through MiXCR, one entry per CDR3 protein. This sample carries 800,000 to 1,300,000 distinct CDR3 sequences, under 30% of them seen once, and the ten largest clones take around 0.7%. In germline, CDR1 is SGHRS, CDR2 YFSETQ. The V gene lost 4 bases and the J gene lost 5 bases, with 13 bases spanning the gap. The CDR3 sequence is 14 residues long. The same specimen was also included in a second study, on T cells of mothers and their children. As that report states: Per child, around 3 million TCR beta CDR3 reads were obtained, against over 9.5 million per mother.

This chain links TRBV5-1 with TRBJ2-1; possible D gene TRBD2, 5 bases. This TCR derives from a girl aged 2 to 10 in good health. Sequencing input: blood. DNA for the CDR3: TGCGCCAGCAGCCTCTTCAGCGGAAACAATGAGCAGTTCTTC. Amino acids: CASSLFSGNNEQFF. The complete variable domain, with remaining parts taken from reference TRBV5-1 and TRBJ2-1, reads KAGVTQTPRYLIKTRGQQVTLSCSPISGHRSVSWYQQTPGQGLQFLFEYFSETQRNKGNFPGRFSGRQFSNSRSEMNVSTLELGDSALYLCASSLFSGNNEQFFGPGTRLTVL.